Listed here is a single T cell receptor beta chain. This record belongs to a study of T cell changes during pregnancy in multiple sclerosis. Libraries were prepared by immunoSEQ multiplex PCR; TCRdb keeps only in-frame clonotypes and omits some of them. The sample records 20,000 to 25,000 clones, 70% to 90% being singletons. In germline, CDR1 is SGDLS, CDR2 YYNGEE. V lost 0 bases and J 2 bases, leaving 21 bases between the germline ends. CDR3 length: 19 amino acids. The genes are TRBV9 and TRBJ1-3; D gene unclear. Material: CD8+ T cells from peripheral blood mononuclear cells, obtained in the second trimester of pregnancy. The clonotype comes from a female donor in good health, enrolled as a control in a pregnancy study. The CDR3 reads CASSVDAVARGFAGNTIYF. For the CDR3, the DNA is TGTGCCAGCAGCGTAGATGCGGTGGCAAGAGGGTTTGCTGGAAACACCATATATTTT. Looking up the rest from reference TRBV9 and TRBJ1-3 gives the full variable domain: DSGVTQTPKHLITATGQRVTLRCSPRSGDLSVYWYQQSLDQGLQFLIQYYNGEERAKGNILERFSAQQFPDLHSELNLSSLELGDSALYFCASSVDAVARGFAGNTIYFGEGSWLTVV.